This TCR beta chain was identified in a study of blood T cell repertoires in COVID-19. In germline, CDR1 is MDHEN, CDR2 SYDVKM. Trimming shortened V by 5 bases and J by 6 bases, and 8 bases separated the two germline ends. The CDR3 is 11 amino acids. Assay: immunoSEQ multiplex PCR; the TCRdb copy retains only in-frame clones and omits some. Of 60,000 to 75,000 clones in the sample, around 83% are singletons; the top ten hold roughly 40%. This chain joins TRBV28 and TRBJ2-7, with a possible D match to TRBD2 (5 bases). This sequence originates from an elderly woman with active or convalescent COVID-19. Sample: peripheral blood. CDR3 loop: CASSPRGEQYF. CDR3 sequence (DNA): TGTGCCAGCAGTCCTCGGGGCGAGCAGTACTTC.